This T cell receptor (beta chain) comes out of a study of T-cell reconstitution after alpha-beta-depleted transplantation in children. Study results and limitations: Hyperexpanded clones declined; after one year, newly produced T cells mostly supplied diversity.

As regards this clonotype: Antigen specificity is unknown.

V lost 4 bases, J lost 0 bases, and 11 bases lay in between. CDR1 and CDR2 (germline): GTSNPN, SVGIG (reference sequence). There are 14 residues in the CDR3. The authors prepared the TCRbeta library with unique molecular identifiers. TCRdb analysed the PCR reads with MiXCR anew, one entry per CDR3 protein. The sample holds fewer than 550,000 distinct CDR3 sequences, over 10% seen once. The sequence was obtained from a female patient between 2 and 15 years old who had a stem cell transplant for aplastic anemia, so the T cells may come from the graft donor. This specimen was PBMCs, mostly from graft donor cells, taken 180 days after TCRalphabeta/CD19-depleted stem cell transplant. This rearrangement joins TRBV30 to TRBJ2-3; the D is unclear. This CDR3 reads CAWTKAVSTDTQYF. CDR3 sequence (DNA): TGTGCCTGGACCAAGGCGGTTAGCACAGATACGCAGTATTTT.